This T cell receptor (beta chain) was sequenced during a study of T cell repertoires in cytomegalovirus infection. Germline CDR1 reads SEHNR; CDR2 reads FQNEAQ (reference sequence). The CDR3 length is 14 residues. Trimming left V 3 bases short and J 4 bases short, with 11 bases between. In its sample, this clonotype was seen a few times. TCRdb reprocessed the reads via MiXCR and lists one record per CDR3 protein. The sample records around 740,000 distinct CDR3 sequences, roughly 36% being singletons. The sample taken for sequencing was PBMCs. The rearrangement uses TRBV7-9 and TRBJ2-3; D remains unclear. The sequence was obtained from a human donor in good health (CMV status not recorded). Some clones in this sample may be carry-over from other donors' samples. The CDR3 loop is CASSFDTQADTQYF. The DNA of the CDR3 is TGTGCCAGCAGCTTCGACACCCAGGCAGATACGCAGTATTTT.